These T cell receptor beta chains were read from a single sample in a study of somatic mutations in cytotoxic T cells in rheumatoid arthritis. The method was immunoSEQ multiplex PCR; TCRdb's version includes in-frame clones alone and lacks a portion of them. The data hold about 17,000 clones, with approximately 74% observed a single time. The specimen sequenced was CD8+ T cells sorted from blood. These receptor sequences come from a man aged 60-69 years in good health. Both conserved end residues are part of each CDR3. The D gene is left open where the match is weak. Only some rows state a clone size, as once, few, many or a class for expanded clones.

V gene: TRBV6-4
D gene: TRBD2
clone size: .
J gene: TRBJ2-1
CDR3 protein: CASSFGTSGNEQFF
CDR3 DNA: TGTGCCAGCAGTTTCGGGACTAGCGGAAATGAGCAGTTCTTC

V gene: TRBV7-2
D gene: .
clone size: .
J gene: TRBJ1-1
CDR3 protein: CASSLVAGANTEAFF
CDR3 DNA: TGTGCCAGCAGCTTAGTGGCGGGGGCGAACACTGAAGCTTTCTTT

V gene: TRBV19
D gene: .
clone size: .
J gene: TRBJ2-5
CDR3 protein: CASSMWAGDVETQYF
CDR3 DNA: TGTGCCAGTAGTATGTGGGCGGGTGATGTAGAGACCCAGTACTTC

V gene: TRBV9
D gene: .
clone size: .
J gene: TRBJ1-1
CDR3 protein: CARTTGRGRNTEAFF
CDR3 DNA: TGTGCCAGAACAACGGGGAGGGGTAGGAACACTGAAGCTTTCTTT

V gene: TRBV10-3
D gene: .
clone size: .
J gene: TRBJ2-5
CDR3 protein: CAISTGSETQYF
CDR3 DNA: TGTGCCATCTCCACAGGGAGCGAGACCCAGTACTTC

V gene: TRBV5-1
D gene: .
clone size: .
J gene: TRBJ2-5
CDR3 protein: CASSLSDSQETQYF
CDR3 DNA: TGCGCCAGCAGCTTGTCGGACAGCCAAGAGACCCAGTACTTC

V gene: TRBV4-1
D gene: .
clone size: .
J gene: TRBJ2-1
CDR3 protein: CASSQIVRGLYNEQFF
CDR3 DNA: TGCGCCAGCAGCCAAATCGTACGGGGACTCTACAATGAGCAGTTCTTC

V gene: TRBV9
D gene: TRBD2
clone size: .
J gene: TRBJ2-7
CDR3 protein: CASSVGAGVLWEQYF
CDR3 DNA: TGTGCCAGCAGCGTAGGGGCGGGAGTTTTGTGGGAGCAGTACTTC

V gene: TRBV6-1
D gene: .
clone size: few
J gene: TRBJ1-5
CDR3 protein: CASSELGQHNQPQHF
CDR3 DNA: TGTGCCAGCAGTGAACTCGGACAGCACAATCAGCCCCAGCATTTT

V gene: TRBV7-9
D gene: .
clone size: .
J gene: TRBJ2-1
CDR3 protein: CASSTPPARARGNEQFF
CDR3 DNA: TGTGCCAGCAGCACCCCCCCCGCCAGGGCGAGAGGAAATGAGCAGTTCTTC

V gene: TRBV29-1
D gene: TRBD2
clone size: .
J gene: TRBJ2-1
CDR3 protein: CSVEDRYGTSAKRYNEQFF
CDR3 DNA: TGCAGCGTTGAAGACCGGTACGGGACTAGCGCTAAGAGATACAATGAGCAGTTCTTC

V gene: TRBV14
D gene: .
clone size: once
J gene: TRBJ1-2
CDR3 protein: CASSLQASYGYTF
CDR3 DNA: TGTGCCAGCAGCTTGCAGGCGTCCTACGGCTACACCTTC

V gene: TRBV19
D gene: TRBD1
clone size: once
J gene: TRBJ1-2
CDR3 protein: CASSTRQGTNYGYTF
CDR3 DNA: TGTGCCAGTAGTACCAGACAGGGTACTAACTATGGCTACACCTTC

V gene: TRBV11-2
D gene: .
clone size: .
J gene: TRBJ1-2
CDR3 protein: CASSWTGGLNGYTF
CDR3 DNA: TGTGCCAGCAGCTGGACCGGGGGGCTCAATGGCTACACCTTC

V gene: TRBV7-9
D gene: .
clone size: .
J gene: TRBJ2-1
CDR3 protein: CASSSAQVSYNEQFF
CDR3 DNA: TGTGCCAGCAGCTCCGCCCAGGTTTCCTACAATGAGCAGTTCTTC

V gene: TRBV7-8
D gene: TRBD2
clone size: .
J gene: TRBJ2-2
CDR3 protein: CASSILAGNTGELFF
CDR3 DNA: TGTGCCAGCAGCATATTAGCGGGTAACACCGGGGAGCTGTTTTTT

V gene: TRBV6-5
D gene: TRBD1
clone size: .
J gene: TRBJ2-7
CDR3 protein: CASSYSPGQGYEQYF
CDR3 DNA: TGTGCCAGCAGTTACTCCCCGGGACAGGGCTACGAGCAGTACTTC

V gene: TRBV19
D gene: .
clone size: few
J gene: TRBJ2-5
CDR3 protein: CASSAGTPGWETQYF
CDR3 DNA: TGTGCCAGTAGCGCGGGGACCCCTGGCTGGGAGACCCAGTACTTC

V gene: TRBV7-9
D gene: .
clone size: .
J gene: TRBJ1-4
CDR3 protein: CASSFRDRPATNEKLFF
CDR3 DNA: TGTGCCAGCAGCTTCAGGGATCGACCTGCAACTAATGAAAAACTGTTTTTT

V gene: TRBV6-5
D gene: .
clone size: .
J gene: TRBJ2-7
CDR3 protein: CASSKGYYEQYF
CDR3 DNA: TGTGCCAGCAGTAAGGGGTACTACGAGCAGTACTTC

V gene: TRBV6-5
D gene: .
clone size: .
J gene: TRBJ2-7
CDR3 protein: CASSYASGPYEQYF
CDR3 DNA: TGTGCCAGCAGTTACGCCAGCGGCCCCTACGAGCAGTACTTC

V gene: TRBV7-9
D gene: .
clone size: few
J gene: TRBJ2-7
CDR3 protein: CASRHDRYIEQYF
CDR3 DNA: TGTGCCAGCAGGCATGACAGGTATATCGAGCAGTACTTC

V gene: TRBV4-1
D gene: TRBD1
clone size: few
J gene: TRBJ1-1
CDR3 protein: CASSQALLDRGRMNTEAFF
CDR3 DNA: TGCGCCAGCAGCCAAGCCCTCTTGGACAGGGGGCGTATGAACACTGAAGCTTTCTTT

V gene: TRBV27
D gene: TRBD1
clone size: .
J gene: TRBJ2-2
CDR3 protein: CASSLSGGRSTGELFF
CDR3 DNA: TGTGCCAGCAGTCTCTCAGGGGGCAGGAGCACCGGGGAGCTGTTTTTT

V gene: TRBV9
D gene: .
clone size: once
J gene: TRBJ2-3
CDR3 protein: CASSPRRGTGTDTQYF
CDR3 DNA: TGTGCCAGCAGCCCCCGACGGGGGACGGGCACAGATACGCAGTATTTT

V gene: TRBV6-6
D gene: .
clone size: few
J gene: TRBJ1-1
CDR3 protein: CASSYSSGMNTEAFF
CDR3 DNA: TGTGCCAGCAGTTACTCTTCGGGAATGAACACTGAAGCTTTCTTT

V gene: TRBV7-9
D gene: TRBD2
clone size: .
J gene: TRBJ2-1
CDR3 protein: CASSLARGSSYNEQFF
CDR3 DNA: TGTGCCAGCAGCTTAGCCCGCGGGAGCTCCTACAATGAGCAGTTCTTC

V gene: TRBV7-3
D gene: .
clone size: .
J gene: TRBJ2-1
CDR3 protein: CASSLTSGNPLYNEQFF
CDR3 DNA: TGTGCCAGCAGCTTAACCTCAGGGAACCCTCTCTACAATGAGCAGTTCTTC

V gene: TRBV9
D gene: TRBD2
clone size: .
J gene: TRBJ2-5
CDR3 protein: CASQAGGEETQYF
CDR3 DNA: TGTGCCAGCCAGGCGGGAGGGGAGGAGACCCAGTACTTC

V gene: TRBV9
D gene: TRBD1
clone size: .
J gene: TRBJ2-1
CDR3 protein: CASSVEGGGYNEQFF
CDR3 DNA: TGTGCCAGCAGCGTAGAAGGGGGCGGCTACAATGAGCAGTTCTTC

V gene: TRBV2
D gene: .
clone size: .
J gene: TRBJ1-2
CDR3 protein: CASSEALRGVDGYTF
CDR3 DNA: TGTGCCAGCAGTGAGGCGCTAAGGGGCGTGGATGGCTACACCTTC

V gene: TRBV27
D gene: TRBD2
clone size: .
J gene: TRBJ2-3
CDR3 protein: CASSLSPGASGTDTQYF
CDR3 DNA: TGTGCCAGCAGTTTATCCCCGGGGGCTAGCGGGACAGATACGCAGTATTTT

V gene: TRBV27
D gene: TRBD2
clone size: once
J gene: TRBJ2-5
CDR3 protein: CASSFRKLAGPQETQYF
CDR3 DNA: TGTGCCAGCAGTTTTCGAAAACTAGCGGGGCCCCAAGAGACCCAGTACTTC

V gene: TRBV27
D gene: .
clone size: .
J gene: TRBJ2-7
CDR3 protein: CASSLASSPEQYF
CDR3 DNA: TGTGCCAGCAGTTTAGCTAGCTCTCCCGAGCAGTACTTC

V gene: TRBV7-8
D gene: TRBD1
clone size: .
J gene: TRBJ2-5
CDR3 protein: CASSLGDRYQETQYF
CDR3 DNA: TGTGCCAGCAGCCTAGGGGACAGGTACCAAGAGACCCAGTACTTC

V gene: TRBV6-5
D gene: TRBD2
clone size: .
J gene: TRBJ2-1
CDR3 protein: CASSPGGSPYNEQFF
CDR3 DNA: TGTGCCAGCAGTCCGGGAGGGAGCCCCTACAATGAGCAGTTCTTC

V gene: TRBV7-9
D gene: TRBD2
clone size: .
J gene: TRBJ2-5
CDR3 protein: CASSLRGTSGETQYF
CDR3 DNA: TGTGCCAGCAGCTTAAGGGGAACTAGCGGGGAAACTCAGTACTTC

V gene: TRBV6-4
D gene: TRBD1
clone size: .
J gene: TRBJ2-7
CDR3 protein: CASSETGDGYEQYF
CDR3 DNA: TGTGCCAGCAGTGAAACAGGGGATGGATACGAGCAGTACTTC

V gene: TRBV5-1
D gene: .
clone size: .
J gene: TRBJ2-7
CDR3 protein: CASSLLVKGASEQYF
CDR3 DNA: TGCGCCAGCAGCTTACTGGTCAAAGGGGCGAGCGAGCAGTACTTC

V gene: TRBV7-9
D gene: .
clone size: .
J gene: TRBJ2-5
CDR3 protein: CASRPLETAQETQYF
CDR3 DNA: TGTGCCAGCAGGCCCCTAGAGACAGCACAAGAGACCCAGTACTTC

V gene: TRBV7-6
D gene: TRBD1
clone size: once
J gene: TRBJ2-5
CDR3 protein: CASSLWGQQQETQYF
CDR3 DNA: TGTGCCAGCAGCTTATGGGGACAGCAACAAGAGACCCAGTACTTC

V gene: TRBV10-3
D gene: .
clone size: once
J gene: TRBJ2-1
CDR3 protein: CAISVSGNSYNEQFF
CDR3 DNA: TGTGCCATCAGTGTATCAGGGAACTCCTACAATGAGCAGTTCTTC

V gene: TRBV5-4
D gene: .
clone size: .
J gene: TRBJ1-1
CDR3 protein: CASSLAGGNTEAFF
CDR3 DNA: TGTGCCAGCAGCTTGGCGGGAGGGAACACTGAAGCTTTCTTT

V gene: TRBV30
D gene: .
clone size: few
J gene: TRBJ1-4
CDR3 protein: CAWRGGSNEKLFF
CDR3 DNA: TGTGCCTGGAGAGGCGGATCTAATGAAAAACTGTTTTTT

V gene: TRBV4-3
D gene: .
clone size: .
J gene: TRBJ1-5
CDR3 protein: CASSQRTDSNQPQHF
CDR3 DNA: TGCGCCAGCAGCCAACGGACAGATAGCAATCAGCCCCAGCATTTT

V gene: TRBV5-8
D gene: .
clone size: .
J gene: TRBJ1-2
CDR3 protein: CASSLGGGNYGYTF
CDR3 DNA: TGTGCCAGCAGCCTAGGGGGGGGCAACTATGGCTACACCTTC

V gene: TRBV19
D gene: .
clone size: few
J gene: TRBJ2-5
CDR3 protein: CASSIDPSGGWETQYF
CDR3 DNA: TGTGCCAGTAGTATAGATCCGTCAGGGGGGTGGGAGACCCAGTACTTC